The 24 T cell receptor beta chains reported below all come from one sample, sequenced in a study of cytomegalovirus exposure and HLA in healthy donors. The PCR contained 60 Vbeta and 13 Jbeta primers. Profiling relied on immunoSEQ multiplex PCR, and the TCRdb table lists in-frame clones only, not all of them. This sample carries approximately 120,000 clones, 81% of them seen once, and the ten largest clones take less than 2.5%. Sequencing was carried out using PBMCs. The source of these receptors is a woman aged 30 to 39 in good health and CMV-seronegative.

CDR3 protein: CASSSPGTSSPEQYF. The CDR3 DNA follows: TGTGCCAGCAGTTCCCCCGGGACTAGCTCCCCGGAGCAGTACTTC. This rearrangement joins TRBV28 to TRBJ2-7; TRBD2 aligns across 9 bases. The germline gives CDR1 MDHEN, CDR2 SYDVKM. The CDR3 extends over 15 amino acids. Trimming at V came to 4 bases and at J to 7 bases, leaving 11 bases not matched to a gene.

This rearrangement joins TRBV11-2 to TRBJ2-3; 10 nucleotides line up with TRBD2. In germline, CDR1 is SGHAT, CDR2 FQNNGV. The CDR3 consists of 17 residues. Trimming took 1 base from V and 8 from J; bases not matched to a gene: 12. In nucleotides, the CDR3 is TGTGCCAGCAGCTTAGCCCCAGCGGGAGGGACCGGGGCTACGCAGTATTTT. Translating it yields CASSLAPAGGTGATQYF.

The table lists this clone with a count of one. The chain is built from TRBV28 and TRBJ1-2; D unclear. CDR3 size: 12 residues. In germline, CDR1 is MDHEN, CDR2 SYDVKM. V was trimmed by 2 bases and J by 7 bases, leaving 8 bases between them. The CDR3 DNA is TGTGCCAGCAGTTTAGTCCGCGCTGGCTACACCTTC. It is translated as CASSLVRAGYTF.

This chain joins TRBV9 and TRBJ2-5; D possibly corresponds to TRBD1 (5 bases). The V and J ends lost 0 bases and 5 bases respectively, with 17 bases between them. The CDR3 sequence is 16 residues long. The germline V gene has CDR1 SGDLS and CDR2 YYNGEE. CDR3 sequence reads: CASSVGGGASKETQYF. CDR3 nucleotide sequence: TGTGCCAGCAGCGTAGGAGGTGGGGCTAGTAAGGAGACCCAGTACTTC.

CDR3 region: CASSVGTGGYTF. In DNA, the CDR3 is TGTGCCAGCAGTGTAGGGACAGGTGGCTACACCTTC. The gene calls are TRBV27 and TRBJ1-2, with 8 bases identical to TRBD1. The CDR3 loop spans 12 amino acids. With V trimmed by 5 bases and J by 7 bases, 3 bases remained unmatched. The germline V gene encodes CDR1 MNHEY and CDR2 SMNVEV (reference sequence).

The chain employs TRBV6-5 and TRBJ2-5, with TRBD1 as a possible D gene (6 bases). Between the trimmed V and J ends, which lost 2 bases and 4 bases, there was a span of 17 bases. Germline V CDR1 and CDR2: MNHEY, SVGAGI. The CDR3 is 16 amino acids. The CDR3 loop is CASSYGDKGVGETQYF. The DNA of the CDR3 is TGTGCCAGCAGTTACGGAGACAAGGGGGTCGGAGAGACCCAGTACTTC.

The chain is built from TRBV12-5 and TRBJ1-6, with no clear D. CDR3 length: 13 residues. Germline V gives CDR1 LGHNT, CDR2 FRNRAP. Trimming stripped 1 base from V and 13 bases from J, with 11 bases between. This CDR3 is CASGLDIASPLHF. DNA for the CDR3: TGTGCTAGTGGTTTGGACATAGCTTCGCCCCTCCACTTT.

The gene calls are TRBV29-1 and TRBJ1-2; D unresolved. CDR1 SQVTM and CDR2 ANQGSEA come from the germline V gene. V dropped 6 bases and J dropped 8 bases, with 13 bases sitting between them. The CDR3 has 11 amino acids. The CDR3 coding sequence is TGCAGCGTGGGTGATGAGGCCGGCTACACCTTC. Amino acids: CSVGDEAGYTF. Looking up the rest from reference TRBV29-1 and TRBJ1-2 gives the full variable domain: SAVISQKPSRDICQRGTSLTIQCQVDSQVTMMFWYRQQPGQSLTLIATANQGSEATYESGFVIDKFPISRPNLTFSTLTVSNMSPEDSSIYLCSVGDEAGYTFGSGTRLTVV.

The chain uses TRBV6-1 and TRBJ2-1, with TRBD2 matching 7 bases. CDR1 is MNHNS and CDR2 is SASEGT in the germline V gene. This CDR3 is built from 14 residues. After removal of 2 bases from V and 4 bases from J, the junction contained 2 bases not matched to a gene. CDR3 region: CASSEQLAYNEQFF. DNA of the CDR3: TGTGCCAGCAGTGAACAACTAGCGTACAATGAGCAGTTCTTC.

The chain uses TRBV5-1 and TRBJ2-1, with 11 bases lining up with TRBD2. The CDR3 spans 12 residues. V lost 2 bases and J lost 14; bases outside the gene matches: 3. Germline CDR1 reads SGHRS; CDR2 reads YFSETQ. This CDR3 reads CASSLLAGVKFF. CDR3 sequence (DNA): TGCGCCAGCAGCTTACTAGCGGGAGTGAAGTTCTTC.

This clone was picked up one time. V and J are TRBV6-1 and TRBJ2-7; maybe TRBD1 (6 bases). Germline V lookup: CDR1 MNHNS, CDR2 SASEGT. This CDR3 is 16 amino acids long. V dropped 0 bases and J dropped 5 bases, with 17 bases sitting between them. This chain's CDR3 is CASSEALQGIGNEQYF. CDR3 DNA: TGTGCCAGCAGTGAAGCGCTTCAGGGGATCGGGAACGAGCAGTACTTC.

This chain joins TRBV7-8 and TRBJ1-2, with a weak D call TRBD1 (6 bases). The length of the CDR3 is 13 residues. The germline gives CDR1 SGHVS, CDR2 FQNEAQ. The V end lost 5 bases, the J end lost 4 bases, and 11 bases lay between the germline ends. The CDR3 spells CASSTTGFYGYTF. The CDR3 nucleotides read TGTGCCAGCAGCACCACAGGGTTCTATGGCTACACCTTC.

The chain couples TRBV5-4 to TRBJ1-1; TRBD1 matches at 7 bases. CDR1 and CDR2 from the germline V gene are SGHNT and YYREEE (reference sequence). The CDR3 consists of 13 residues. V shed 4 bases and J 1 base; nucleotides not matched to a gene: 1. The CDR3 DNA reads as TGTGCCAGCAGCAGGACAGGGAACACTGAAGCTTTCTTT. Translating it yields CASSRTGNTEAFF.

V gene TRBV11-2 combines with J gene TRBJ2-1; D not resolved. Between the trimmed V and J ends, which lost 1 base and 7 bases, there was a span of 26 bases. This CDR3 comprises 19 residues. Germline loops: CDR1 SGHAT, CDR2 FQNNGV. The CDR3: CASSLAFQAFGSTINEQFF. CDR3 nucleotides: TGTGCCAGCAGCTTAGCGTTCCAGGCTTTTGGGTCCACAATTAATGAGCAGTTCTTC. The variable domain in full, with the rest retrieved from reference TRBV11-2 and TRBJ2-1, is EAGVAQSPRYKIIEKRQSVAFWCNPISGHATLYWYQQILGQGPKLLIQFQNNGVVDDSQLPKDRFSAERLKGVDSTLKIQPAKLEDSAVYLCASSLAFQAFGSTINEQFFGPGTRLTVL.

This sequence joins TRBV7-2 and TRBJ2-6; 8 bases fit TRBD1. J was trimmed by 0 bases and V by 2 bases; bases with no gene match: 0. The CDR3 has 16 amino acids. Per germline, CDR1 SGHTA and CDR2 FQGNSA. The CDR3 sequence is CASSLTGGSGANVLTF. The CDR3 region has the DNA TGTGCCAGCAGCTTAACAGGGGGCTCTGGGGCCAACGTCCTGACTTTC.

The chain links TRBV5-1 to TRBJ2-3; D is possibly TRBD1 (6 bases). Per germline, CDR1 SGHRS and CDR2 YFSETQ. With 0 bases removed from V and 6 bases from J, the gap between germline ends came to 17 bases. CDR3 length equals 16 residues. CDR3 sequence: CASSLGGGLRGDTQYF. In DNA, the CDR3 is TGCGCCAGCAGCTTGGGAGGCGGCCTGAGGGGGGATACGCAGTATTTT. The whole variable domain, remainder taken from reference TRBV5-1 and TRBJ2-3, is KAGVTQTPRYLIKTRGQQVTLSCSPISGHRSVSWYQQTPGQGLQFLFEYFSETQRNKGNFPGRFSGRQFSNSRSEMNVSTLELGDSALYLCASSLGGGLRGDTQYFGPGTRLTVL.

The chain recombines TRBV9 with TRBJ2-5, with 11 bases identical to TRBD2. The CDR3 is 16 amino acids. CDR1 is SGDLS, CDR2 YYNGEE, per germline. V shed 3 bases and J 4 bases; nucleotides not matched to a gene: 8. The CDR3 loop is CASSGPFSGRGETQYF. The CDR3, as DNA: TGTGCCAGCAGCGGTCCCTTTAGCGGGAGGGGAGAGACCCAGTACTTC.

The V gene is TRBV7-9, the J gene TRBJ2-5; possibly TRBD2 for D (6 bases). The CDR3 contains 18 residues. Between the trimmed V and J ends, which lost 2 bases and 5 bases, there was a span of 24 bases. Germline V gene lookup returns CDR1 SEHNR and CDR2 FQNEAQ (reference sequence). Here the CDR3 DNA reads TGTGCCAGCAGCTTAAAACGGGAAGACTATTGGGGGGTCGAGACCCAGTACTTC. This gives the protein CASSLKREDYWGVETQYF. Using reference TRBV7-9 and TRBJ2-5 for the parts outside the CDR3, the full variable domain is DTGVSQNPRHKITKRGQNVTFRCDPISEHNRLYWYRQTLGQGPEFLTYFQNEAQLEKSRLLSDRFSAERPKGSFSTLEIQRTEQGDSAMYLCASSLKREDYWGVETQYFGPGTRLLVL.

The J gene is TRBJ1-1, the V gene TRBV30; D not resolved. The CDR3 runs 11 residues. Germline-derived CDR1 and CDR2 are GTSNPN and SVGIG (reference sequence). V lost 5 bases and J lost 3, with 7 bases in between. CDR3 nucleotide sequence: TGTGCCTGGGGGGAGGACACTGAAGCTTTCTTT. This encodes CAWGEDTEAFF.

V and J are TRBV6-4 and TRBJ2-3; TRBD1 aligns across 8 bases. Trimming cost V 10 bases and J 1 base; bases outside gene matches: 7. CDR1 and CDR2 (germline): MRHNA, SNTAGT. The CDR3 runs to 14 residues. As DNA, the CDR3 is TGTGCCATCGCCACGGGACAGGGCACAGATACGCAGTATTTT. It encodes CAIATGQGTDTQYF.

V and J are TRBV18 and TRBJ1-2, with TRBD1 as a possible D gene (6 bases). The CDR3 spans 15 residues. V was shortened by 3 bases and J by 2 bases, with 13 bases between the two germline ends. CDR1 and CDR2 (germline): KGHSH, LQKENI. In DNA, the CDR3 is TGTGCCAGCTCACCCGAACCTGGACAGAACTATGGCTACACCTTC. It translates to CASSPEPGQNYGYTF.

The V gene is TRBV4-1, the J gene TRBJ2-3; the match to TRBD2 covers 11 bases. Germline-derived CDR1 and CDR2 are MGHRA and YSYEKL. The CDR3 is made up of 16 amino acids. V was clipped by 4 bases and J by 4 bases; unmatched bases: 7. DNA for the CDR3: TGCGCCAGCAGCCGAGAACTAGCGGGAGTCCCAGATACGCAGTATTTT. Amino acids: CASSRELAGVPDTQYF.

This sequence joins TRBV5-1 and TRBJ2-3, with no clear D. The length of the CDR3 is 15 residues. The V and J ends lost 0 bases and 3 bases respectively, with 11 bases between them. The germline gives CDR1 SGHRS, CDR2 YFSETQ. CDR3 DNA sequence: TGCGCCAGCAGCTTGGAGTCAGGCCGGACAGATACGCAGTATTTT. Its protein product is CASSLESGRTDTQYF.

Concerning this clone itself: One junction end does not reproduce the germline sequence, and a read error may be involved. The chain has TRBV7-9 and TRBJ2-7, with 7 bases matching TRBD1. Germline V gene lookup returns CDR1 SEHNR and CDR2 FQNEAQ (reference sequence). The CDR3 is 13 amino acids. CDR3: CSSSLGDSYEQYF. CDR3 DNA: TGTTCCAGCAGCTTAGGGGACAGCTACGAGCAGTACTTC. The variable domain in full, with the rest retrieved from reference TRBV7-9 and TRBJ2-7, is DTGVSQNPRHKITKRGQNVTFRCDPISEHNRLYWYRQTLGQGPEFLTYFQNEAQLEKSRLLSDRFSAERPKGSFSTLEIQRTEQGDSAMYLCSSSLGDSYEQYFGPGTRLTVT.